This TCR beta chain was recovered during a study of T-cell reconstitution after alpha-beta-depleted transplantation in children. CDR1 is SGHAT and CDR2 is FQDESV in the germline V gene (reference sequence). V lost 6 bases and J lost 0, with 24 bases in between. This CDR3 spans 20 amino acids. Study-wide results and limits: T-cell counts and diversity at one year following transplant were attributed mainly to newly produced T cells.

Preparing the TCRbeta library involved the use of unique molecular identifiers. TCRdb passed the PCR reads through MiXCR, listing each CDR3 protein once. The sample comprises approximately 430,000 distinct CDR3 sequences, around 15% of which are singletons, and over 25% rests with the top ten. This clonotype has more than one count but fewer than ten. Its antigen is currently unknown. The TCR comes from a boy younger than two who had a stem cell transplant for Wiskott-Aldrich syndrome, so the T cells may come from the graft donor. The gene calls are TRBV11-1 and TRBJ2-6; D might be TRBD2 (5 bases). The sequencing used PBMCs, mostly from graft donor cells, collected 360 days after TCRalphabeta/CD19-depleted stem cell transplant. The CDR3 loop reads CASRPAGGRGSISGANVLTF. The CDR3 DNA reads as TGTGCCAGCAGACCGGCCGGCGGGCGAGGGTCTATCTCTGGGGCCAACGTCCTGACTTTC.